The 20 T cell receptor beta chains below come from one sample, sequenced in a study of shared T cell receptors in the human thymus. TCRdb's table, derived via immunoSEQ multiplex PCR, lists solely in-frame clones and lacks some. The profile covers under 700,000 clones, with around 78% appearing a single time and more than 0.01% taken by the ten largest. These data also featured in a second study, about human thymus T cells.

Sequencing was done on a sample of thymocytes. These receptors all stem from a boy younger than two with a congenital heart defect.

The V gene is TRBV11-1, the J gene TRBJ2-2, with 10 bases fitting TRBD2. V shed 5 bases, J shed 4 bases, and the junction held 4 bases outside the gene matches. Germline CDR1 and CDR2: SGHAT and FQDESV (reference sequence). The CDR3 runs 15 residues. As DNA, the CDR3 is TGTGCCAGCAGCCTCAGCGGGAGGGCCACCGGGGAGCTGTTTTTT. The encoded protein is CASSLSGRATGELFF. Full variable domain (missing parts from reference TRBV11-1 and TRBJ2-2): EAEVAQSPRYKITEKSQAVAFWCDPISGHATLYWYRQILGQGPELLVQFQDESVVDDSQLPKDRFSAERLKGVDSTLKIQPAELGDSAMYLCASSLSGRATGELFFGEGSRLTVL.

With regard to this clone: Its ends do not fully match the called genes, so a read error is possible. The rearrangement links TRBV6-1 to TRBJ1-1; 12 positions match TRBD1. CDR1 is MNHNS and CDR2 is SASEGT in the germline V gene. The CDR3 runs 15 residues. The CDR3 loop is CASSGDRGLKTEAFF. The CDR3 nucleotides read TGTGCCAGCAGTGGGGACAGGGGGCTGAAGACTGAAGCTTTCTTT.

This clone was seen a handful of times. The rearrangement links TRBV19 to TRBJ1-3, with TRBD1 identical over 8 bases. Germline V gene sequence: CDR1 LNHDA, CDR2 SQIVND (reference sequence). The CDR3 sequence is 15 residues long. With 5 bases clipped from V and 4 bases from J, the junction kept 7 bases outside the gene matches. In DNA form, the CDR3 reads TGTGCCAGTAGTCCTAGGACAGGGAAAGGAAACACCATATATTTT. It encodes CASSPRTGKGNTIYF. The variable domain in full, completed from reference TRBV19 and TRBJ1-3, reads DGGITQSPKYLFRKEGQNVTLSCEQNLNHDAMYWYRQDPGQGLRLIYYSQIVNDFQKGDIAEGYSVSREKKESFPLTVTSAQKNPTAFYLCASSPRTGKGNTIYFGEGSWLTVV.

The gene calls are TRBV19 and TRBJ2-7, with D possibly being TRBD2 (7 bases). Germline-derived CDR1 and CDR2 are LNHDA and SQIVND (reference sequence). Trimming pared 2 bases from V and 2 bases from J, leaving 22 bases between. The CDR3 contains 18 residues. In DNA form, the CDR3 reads TGTGCCAGTAGTATAAAGACAGGAGTGGGGCTAGCGGCCTACGAGCAGTACTTC. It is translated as CASSIKTGVGLAAYEQYF.

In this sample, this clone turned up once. This chain's CDR3 is CSVEGGGTGGRQETQYF. Written as DNA, the CDR3 is TGCAGCGTTGAAGGTGGAGGGACAGGTGGGCGCCAAGAGACCCAGTACTTC. V is TRBV29-1 and J is TRBJ2-5; 8 nucleotides align to TRBD1. The germline V gene has CDR1 SQVTM and CDR2 ANQGSEA. CDR3 length: 17 amino acids. J was trimmed by 1 base and V by 1 base; bases with no gene match: 11.

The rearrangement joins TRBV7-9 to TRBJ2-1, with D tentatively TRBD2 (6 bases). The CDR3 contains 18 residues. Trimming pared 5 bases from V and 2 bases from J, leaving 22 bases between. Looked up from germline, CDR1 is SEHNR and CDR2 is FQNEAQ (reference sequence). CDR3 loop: CASSLDGSSHRTYNEQFF. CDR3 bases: TGTGCCAGCAGCCTTGACGGGAGTTCCCACCGTACCTACAATGAGCAGTTCTTC.

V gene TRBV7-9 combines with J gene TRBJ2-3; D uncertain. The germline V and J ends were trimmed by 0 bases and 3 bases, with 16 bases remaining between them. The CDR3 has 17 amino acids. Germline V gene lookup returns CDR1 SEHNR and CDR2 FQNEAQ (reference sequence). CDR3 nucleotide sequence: TGTGCCAGCAGCTTAGCGCGGAGCCTCAATGGAACAGATACGCAGTATTTT. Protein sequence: CASSLARSLNGTDTQYF.

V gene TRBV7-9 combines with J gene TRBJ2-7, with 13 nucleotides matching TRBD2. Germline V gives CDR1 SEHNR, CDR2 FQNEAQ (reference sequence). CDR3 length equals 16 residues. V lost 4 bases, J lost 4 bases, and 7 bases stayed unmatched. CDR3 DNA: TGTGCCAGCAGCTCCCGACTAGCGGGAGGAGAGTACGAGCAGTACTTC. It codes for CASSSRLAGGEYEQYF.

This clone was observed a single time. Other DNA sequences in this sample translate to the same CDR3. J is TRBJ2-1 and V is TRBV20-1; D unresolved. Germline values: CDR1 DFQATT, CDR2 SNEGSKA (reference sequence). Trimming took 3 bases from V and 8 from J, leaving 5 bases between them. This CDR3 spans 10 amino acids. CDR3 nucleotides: TGCAGTGCTAGGGGCGATGAGCAGTTCTTC. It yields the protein CSARGDEQFF.

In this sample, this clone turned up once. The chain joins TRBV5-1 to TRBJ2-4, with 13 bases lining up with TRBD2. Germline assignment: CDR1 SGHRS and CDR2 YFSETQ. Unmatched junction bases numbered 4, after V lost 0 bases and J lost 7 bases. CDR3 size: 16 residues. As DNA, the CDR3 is TGCGCCAGCAGCTTGGGGGGGACTAGCGGGAAGAACATTCAGTACTTC. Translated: CASSLGGTSGKNIQYF.

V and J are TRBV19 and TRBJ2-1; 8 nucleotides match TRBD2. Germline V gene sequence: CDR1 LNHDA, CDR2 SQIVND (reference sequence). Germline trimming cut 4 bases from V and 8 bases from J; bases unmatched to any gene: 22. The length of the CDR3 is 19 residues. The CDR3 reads CASSTEGRLSSGSIHEQFF. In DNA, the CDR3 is TGTGCCAGTAGTACGGAGGGCAGGCTGTCGAGCGGGAGCATTCATGAGCAGTTCTTC. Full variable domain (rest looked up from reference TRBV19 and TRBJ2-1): DGGITQSPKYLFRKEGQNVTLSCEQNLNHDAMYWYRQDPGQGLRLIYYSQIVNDFQKGDIAEGYSVSREKKESFPLTVTSAQKNPTAFYLCASSTEGRLSSGSIHEQFFGPGTRLTVL.

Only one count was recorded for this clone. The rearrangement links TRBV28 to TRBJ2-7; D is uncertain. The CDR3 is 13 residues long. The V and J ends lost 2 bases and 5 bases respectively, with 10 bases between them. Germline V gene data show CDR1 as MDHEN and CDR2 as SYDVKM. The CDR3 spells CASSLTPTNEQYF. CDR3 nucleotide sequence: TGTGCCAGCAGTTTAACCCCGACAAACGAGCAGTACTTC.

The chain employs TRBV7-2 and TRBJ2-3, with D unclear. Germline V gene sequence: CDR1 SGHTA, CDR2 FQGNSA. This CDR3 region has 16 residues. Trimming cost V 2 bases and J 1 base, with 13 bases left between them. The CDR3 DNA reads TGTGCCAGCAGCTTACGATTACGTACGGGCACAGATACGCAGTATTTT. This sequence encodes CASSLRLRTGTDTQYF.

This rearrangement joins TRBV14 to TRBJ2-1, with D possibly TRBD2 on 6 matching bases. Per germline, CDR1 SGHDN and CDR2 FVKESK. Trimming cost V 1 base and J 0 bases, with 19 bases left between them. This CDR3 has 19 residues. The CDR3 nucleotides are TGTGCCAGCAGCCAAGGCGGGACCAGGAACCAGAGCTCCTACAATGAGCAGTTCTTC. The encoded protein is CASSQGGTRNQSSYNEQFF.

CDR3 coding DNA: TGTGCCAGCAGCTTCCACAGTCAGGGGGACGCTGGGGCCAACGTCCTGACTTTC. It is translated as CASSFHSQGDAGANVLTF. This chain links TRBV7-9 with TRBJ2-6; TRBD1 agrees at 7 bases. This CDR3 is built from 18 residues. Germline V gene lookup returns CDR1 SEHNR and CDR2 FQNEAQ (reference sequence). After removal of 3 bases from V and 2 bases from J, the junction contained 10 bases not matched to a gene.

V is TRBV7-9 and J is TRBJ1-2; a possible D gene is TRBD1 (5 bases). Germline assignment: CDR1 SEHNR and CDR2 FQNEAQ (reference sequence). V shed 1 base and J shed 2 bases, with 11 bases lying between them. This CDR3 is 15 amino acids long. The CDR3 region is CASSLEPGKNYGYTF. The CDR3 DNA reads TGTGCCAGCAGCTTAGAGCCAGGGAAAAACTATGGCTACACCTTC.

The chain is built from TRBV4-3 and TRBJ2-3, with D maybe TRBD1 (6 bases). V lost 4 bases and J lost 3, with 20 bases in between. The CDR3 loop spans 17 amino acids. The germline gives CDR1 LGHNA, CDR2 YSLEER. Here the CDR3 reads CASSRPQAQGHTDTQYF. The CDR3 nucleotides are TGCGCCAGCAGCCGTCCCCAAGCGCAGGGGCATACAGATACGCAGTATTTT.

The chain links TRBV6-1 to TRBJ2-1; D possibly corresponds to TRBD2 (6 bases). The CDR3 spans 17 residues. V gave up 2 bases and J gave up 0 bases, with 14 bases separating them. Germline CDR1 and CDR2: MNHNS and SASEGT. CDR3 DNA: TGTGCCAGCAGTGAATACGGGGGTGTTAGCTCCTACAATGAGCAGTTCTTC. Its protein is CASSEYGGVSSYNEQFF.

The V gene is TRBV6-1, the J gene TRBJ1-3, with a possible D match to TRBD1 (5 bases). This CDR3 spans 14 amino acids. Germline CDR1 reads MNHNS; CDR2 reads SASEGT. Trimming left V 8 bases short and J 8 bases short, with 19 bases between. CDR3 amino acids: CASRPYTPGDTIYF. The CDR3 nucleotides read TGTGCCAGCCGACCCTACACGCCGGGGGACACCATATATTTT.

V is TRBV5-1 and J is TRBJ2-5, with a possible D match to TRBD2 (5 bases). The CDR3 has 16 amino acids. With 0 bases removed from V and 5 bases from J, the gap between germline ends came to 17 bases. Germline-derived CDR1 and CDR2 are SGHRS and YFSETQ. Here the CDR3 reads CASSLALKLGAETQYF. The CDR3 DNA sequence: TGCGCCAGCAGCTTGGCCCTTAAACTAGGAGCGGAGACCCAGTACTTC.